The entry below gives a single TCR beta chain sequence along with its context. Its antigen is undetermined. This sample was included in a study of cytomegalovirus exposure and HLA in healthy donors. Study conclusions and caveats: Upon later analysis, TCR association rates were observed to vary by HLA locus, being highest for DRB1 and lowest for HLA-C. In a later analysis, several top co-occurrence clusters appeared linked to parvovirus B19, influenza, CMV and Epstein-Barr virus.

Germline V CDR1 and CDR2: SGDLS, YYNGEE. The CDR3 totals 16 residues. Trimming shortened V by 3 bases and J by 6 bases, and 19 bases separated the two germline ends. Researchers ran the PCR with 60 Vbeta and 13 Jbeta primers. Profiled with immunoSEQ multiplex PCR; TCRdb holds only in-frame clones, not every one. The table shows approximately 140,000 clones, with 81% occurring only once. The source of this sequence is a woman aged 40 to 49 in good health and CMV-seropositive. The sample comprised PBMCs. The chain couples TRBV9 to TRBJ1-3; the D gene is possibly TRBD1 (5 bases). The CDR3 loop is CASSAVSGDQVNTIYF. CDR3 bases: TGTGCCAGCAGCGCAGTCTCGGGGGATCAAGTAAACACCATATATTTT.